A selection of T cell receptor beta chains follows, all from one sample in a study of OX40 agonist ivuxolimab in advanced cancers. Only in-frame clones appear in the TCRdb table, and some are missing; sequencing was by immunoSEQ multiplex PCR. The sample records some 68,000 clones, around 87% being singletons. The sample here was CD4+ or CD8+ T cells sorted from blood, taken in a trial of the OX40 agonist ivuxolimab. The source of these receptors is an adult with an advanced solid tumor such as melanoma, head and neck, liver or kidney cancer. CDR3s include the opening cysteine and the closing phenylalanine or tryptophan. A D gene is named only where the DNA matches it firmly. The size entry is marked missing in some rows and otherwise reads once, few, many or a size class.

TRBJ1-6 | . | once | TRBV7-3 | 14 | CASSLGGNGSPLHF | TGTGCCAGCAGCTTAGGGGGGAATGGTTCACCCCTCCACTTT
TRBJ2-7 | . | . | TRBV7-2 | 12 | CASSRIKYEQYF | TGTGCCAGCAGCCGGATAAAATACGAGCAGTACTTC
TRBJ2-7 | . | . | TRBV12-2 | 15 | CASPLRRKAYYEQYF | TGTGCAAGCCCCTTGCGACGAAAAGCTTACTACGAGCAGTACTTC
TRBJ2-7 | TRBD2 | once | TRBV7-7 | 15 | CASSLGSGRIYEQYF | TGTGCCAGCAGCTTAGGTAGCGGGAGGATCTACGAGCAGTACTTC
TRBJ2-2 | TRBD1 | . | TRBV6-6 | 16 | CASRQTTGENTGELFF | TGTGCCAGCAGACAAACGACAGGGGAGAACACCGGGGAGCTGTTTTTT
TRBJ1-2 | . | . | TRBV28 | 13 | CASSLSPNYGYTF | TGTGCCAGCAGTTTATCACCTAACTATGGCTACACCTTC
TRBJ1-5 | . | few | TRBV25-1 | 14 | CASSARDVRQPQHF | TGTGCCAGCAGTGCCAGGGATGTGCGTCAGCCCCAGCATTTT
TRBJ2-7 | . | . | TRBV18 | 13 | CASSPLDSAEQYF | TGTGCCAGCTCACCACTGGATAGCGCCGAGCAGTACTTC
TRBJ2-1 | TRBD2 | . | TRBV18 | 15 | CASSPGLAGSNEQFF | TGTGCCAGCTCACCCGGACTAGCGGGATCCAATGAGCAGTTCTTC
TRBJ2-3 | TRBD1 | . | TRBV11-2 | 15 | CASSSSQGAGDTQYF | TGTGCCAGCAGCTCCAGCCAGGGGGCAGGGGATACGCAGTATTTT
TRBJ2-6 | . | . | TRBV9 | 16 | CASSPRHNSGANVLTF | TGTGCCAGCAGCCCGAGACACAACTCTGGGGCCAACGTCCTGACTTTC
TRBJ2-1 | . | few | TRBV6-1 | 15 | CAGGTGSSSYNEQFF | TGTGCCGGGGGCACGGGCTCGAGCTCCTACAATGAGCAGTTCTTC
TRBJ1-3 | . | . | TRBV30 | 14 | CAWSVSNGGNTIYF | TGTGCCTGGAGTGTAAGCAACGGTGGAAACACCATATATTTT
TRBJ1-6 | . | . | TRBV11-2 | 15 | CASSLAQTKNSPLHF | TGTGCCAGCAGCTTAGCCCAGACAAAGAATTCACCCCTCCACTTT
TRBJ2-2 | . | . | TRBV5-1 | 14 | CASKEGASTGELFF | TGCGCCAGCAAGGAGGGGGCGAGCACCGGGGAGCTGTTTTTT
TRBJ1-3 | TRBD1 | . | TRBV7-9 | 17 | CASSQTGQGTPGNTIYF | TGTGCCAGCAGCCAAACAGGACAGGGAACTCCCGGAAACACCATATATTTT
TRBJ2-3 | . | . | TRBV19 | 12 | CASSFTGRFKYF | TGTGCCAGTAGCTTTACAGGGCGCTTCAAATATTTT
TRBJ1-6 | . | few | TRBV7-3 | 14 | CASSLKVQGSPLHF | TGTGCCAGCAGCTTAAAAGTGCAGGGTTCACCCCTCCACTTT
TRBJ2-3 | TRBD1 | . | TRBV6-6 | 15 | CASIPGQGFTDTQYF | TGTGCCAGCATACCGGGACAGGGGTTCACAGATACGCAGTATTTT
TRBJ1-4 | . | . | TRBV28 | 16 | CASGSTGIPTNEKLFF | TGTGCCAGCGGATCCACAGGGATCCCCACTAATGAAAAACTGTTTTTT
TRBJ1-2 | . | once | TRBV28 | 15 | CASLTPRQGNYGYTF | TGTGCCAGCCTGACTCCCAGGCAGGGTAACTATGGCTACACCTTC
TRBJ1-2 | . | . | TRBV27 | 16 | CASSLSLLPSGEGYTF | TGTGCCAGCAGTTTATCGTTGTTGCCTTCCGGGGAGGGCTACACCTTC
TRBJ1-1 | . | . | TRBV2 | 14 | CASGQGLMDTEAFF | TGTGCCAGCGGGCAGGGCTTGATGGACACTGAAGCTTTCTTT
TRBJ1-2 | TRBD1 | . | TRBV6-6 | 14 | CASIRGQGNYGYTF | TGTGCCAGCATTAGGGGACAGGGGAACTATGGCTACACCTTC
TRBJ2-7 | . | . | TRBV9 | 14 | CASSVGGSLYEQYF | TGTGCCAGCAGCGTAGGGGGAAGCCTCTACGAGCAGTACTTC
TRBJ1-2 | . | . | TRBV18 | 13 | CASSPGPNYGYTF | TGTGCCAGCTCACCCGGTCCGAACTATGGCTACACCTTC
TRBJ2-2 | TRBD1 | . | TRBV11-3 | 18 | CASSWWDRGPPGTGELFF | TGTGCCAGCAGCTGGTGGGACAGGGGGCCTCCCGGCACCGGGGAGCTGTTTTTT
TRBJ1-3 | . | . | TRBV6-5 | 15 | CASSYGGNSGNTIYF | TGTGCCAGCAGTTACGGAGGGAACTCTGGAAACACCATATATTTT
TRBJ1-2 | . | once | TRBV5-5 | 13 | CASSLVQNYGYTF | TGTGCCAGCAGCTTGGTTCAGAACTATGGCTACACCTTC
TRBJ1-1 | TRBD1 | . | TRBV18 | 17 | CASSPRDRGGGNTEAFF | TGTGCCAGCTCACCCCGGGACAGGGGAGGGGGAAACACTGAAGCTTTCTTT
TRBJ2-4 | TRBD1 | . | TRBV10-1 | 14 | CASSPGTVENIQYF | TGCGCCAGCAGTCCCGGGACAGTAGAAAACATTCAGTACTTC
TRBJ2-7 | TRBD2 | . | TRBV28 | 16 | CASSSERTSGLYEQYF | TGTGCCAGCAGTTCCGAACGGACTAGCGGGTTATACGAGCAGTACTTC
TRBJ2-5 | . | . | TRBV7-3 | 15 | CASSLRTGGPETQYF | TGTGCCAGCAGCTTACGGACTGGGGGTCCGGAGACCCAGTACTTC
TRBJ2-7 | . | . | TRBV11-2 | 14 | CASSLDRGAYEQYF | TGTGCCAGCAGCTTAGATAGGGGGGCCTACGAGCAGTACTTC
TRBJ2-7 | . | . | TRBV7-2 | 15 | CASSRARASSHEQYF | TGTGCCAGCAGCCGAGCGCGAGCGTCCTCCCACGAGCAGTACTTC
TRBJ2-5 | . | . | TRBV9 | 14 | CASSPTTGQETQYF | TGTGCCAGCAGCCCTACCACAGGCCAAGAGACCCAGTACTTC
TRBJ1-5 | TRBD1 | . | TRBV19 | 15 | CASSITGGSNQPQHF | TGTGCCAGTAGTATTACAGGGGGCTCGAATCAGCCCCAGCATTTT
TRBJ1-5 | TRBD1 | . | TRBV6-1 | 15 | CASNFRDRVDQPQHF | TGTGCCAGCAACTTCCGGGACAGGGTCGATCAGCCCCAGCATTTT
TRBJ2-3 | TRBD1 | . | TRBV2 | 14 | CASSGNRGTDTQYF | TGTGCCAGCAGTGGGAACAGGGGGACAGATACGCAGTATTTT
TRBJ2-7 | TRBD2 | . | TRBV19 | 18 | CASSTSGLAGVGTYEQYF | TGTGCCAGTAGTACATCGGGACTAGCGGGAGTCGGGACCTACGAGCAGTACTTC
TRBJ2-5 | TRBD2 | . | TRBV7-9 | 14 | CASLVSGIQETQYF | TGTGCCAGTCTGGTTAGCGGGATCCAAGAGACCCAGTACTTC
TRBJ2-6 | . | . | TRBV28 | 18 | CASSSPPGGLKGANVLTF | TGTGCCAGCAGTTCTCCCCCTGGGGGGCTGAAAGGGGCCAACGTCCTGACTTTC
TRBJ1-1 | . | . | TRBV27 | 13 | CASSWSGNTEAFF | TGTGCCAGCAGTTGGTCGGGGAACACTGAAGCTTTCTTT
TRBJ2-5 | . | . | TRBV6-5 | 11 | CASSTQETQYF | TGTGCCAGCAGTACCCAAGAGACCCAGTACTTC
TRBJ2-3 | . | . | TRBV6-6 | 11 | CASSDTDTQYF | TGTGCCAGCAGTGACACAGATACGCAGTATTTT
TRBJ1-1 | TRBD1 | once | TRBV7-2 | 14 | CASSLGQGRTEAFF | TGTGCCAGCAGCTTGGGACAGGGCCGGACTGAAGCTTTCTTT
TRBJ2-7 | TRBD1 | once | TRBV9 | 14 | CASSAGDRAYEQYF | TGTGCCAGCAGCGCCGGGGACAGGGCCTACGAGCAGTACTTC
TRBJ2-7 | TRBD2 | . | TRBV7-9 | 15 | CASSLTSGVAYEQYF | TGTGCCAGCAGCCTAACTAGCGGTGTCGCCTACGAGCAGTACTTC
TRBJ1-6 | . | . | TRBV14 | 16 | CASSQQGSRGGSPLHF | TGTGCCAGCAGCCAGCAGGGGAGCAGGGGCGGTTCACCCCTCCACTTT